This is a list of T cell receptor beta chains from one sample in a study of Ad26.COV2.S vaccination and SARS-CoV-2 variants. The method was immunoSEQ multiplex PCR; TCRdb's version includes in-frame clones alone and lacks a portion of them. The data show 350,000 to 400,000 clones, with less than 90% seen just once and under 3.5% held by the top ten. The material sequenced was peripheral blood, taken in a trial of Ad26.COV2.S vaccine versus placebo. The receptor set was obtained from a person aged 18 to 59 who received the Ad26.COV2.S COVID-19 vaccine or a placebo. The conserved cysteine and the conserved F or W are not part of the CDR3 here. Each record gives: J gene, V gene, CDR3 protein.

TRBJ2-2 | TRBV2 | ASSGTGSPGELF
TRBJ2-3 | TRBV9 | ASDRGNTDTQY
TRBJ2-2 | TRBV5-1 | ASSLVRNTGELF
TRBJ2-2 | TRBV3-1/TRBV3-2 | ASSQDPGGPTTGELF
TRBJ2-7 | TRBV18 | ASSTGGSSYEQY
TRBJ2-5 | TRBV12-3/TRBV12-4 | ASSFRVQETQY
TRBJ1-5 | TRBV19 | ASSIATGISNQPQH
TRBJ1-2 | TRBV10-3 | AINVQADSGYT
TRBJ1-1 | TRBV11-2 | ASSPIGGRAF
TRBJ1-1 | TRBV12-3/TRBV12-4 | ASSAVGHTEAF
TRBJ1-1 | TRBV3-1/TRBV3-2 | ASSRSGQGLNTEAF
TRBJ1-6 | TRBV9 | ASSGSWQGASNSPLH
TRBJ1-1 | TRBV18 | ASSPNEGTEAF
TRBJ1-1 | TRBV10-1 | ASSEGKKTEAF
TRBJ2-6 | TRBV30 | AWGIDSGANVLT
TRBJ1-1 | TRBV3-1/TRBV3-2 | ASSLTGYTEAF
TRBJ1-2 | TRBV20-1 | RPGAYGYT
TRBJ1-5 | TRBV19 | ASSKEAVEPQH
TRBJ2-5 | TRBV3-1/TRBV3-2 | ASRRDRAQETQY
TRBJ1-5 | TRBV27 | ASRRYRENNQPQH
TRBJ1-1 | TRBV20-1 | SSRGGSAF
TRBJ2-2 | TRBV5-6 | ASSKTGNTGELF
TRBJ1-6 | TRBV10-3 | AISERQDNSPLH
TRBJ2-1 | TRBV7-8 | ASSPELAQF
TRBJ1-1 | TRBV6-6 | ASSYGDSQNTEAF
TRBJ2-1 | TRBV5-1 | ASTGDSYNEQF
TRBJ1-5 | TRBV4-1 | ASSQDGWPGDQPQH
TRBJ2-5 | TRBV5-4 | ASSLGGRETQY
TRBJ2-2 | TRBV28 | ASSFSTAGTGELF
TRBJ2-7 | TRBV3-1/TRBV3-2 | ASSLKSRTGAYEQY
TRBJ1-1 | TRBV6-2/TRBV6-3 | ASSLFFGGLNTEAF
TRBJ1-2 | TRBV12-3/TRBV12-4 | ASSSFVRDGYT
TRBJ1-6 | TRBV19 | ASHSGTGNSPLH
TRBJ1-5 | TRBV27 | ASSPRQGVFNQPQH
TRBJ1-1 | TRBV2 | ASKGPLEAEAF
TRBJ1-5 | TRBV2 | ASRGTGNQPQH
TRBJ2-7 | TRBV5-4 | ASSPPDRNYEQY
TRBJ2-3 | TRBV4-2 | ASSQDRGRGPTDTQY
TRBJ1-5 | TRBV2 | ASTLQGNQPQH
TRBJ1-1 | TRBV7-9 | ASRPPGLLNTEAF
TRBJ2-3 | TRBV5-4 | ASRRFGASTDTQY
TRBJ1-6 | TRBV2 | ASSEGQIYNSPLH
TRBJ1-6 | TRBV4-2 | ASSQVVSQGKDRSPLH
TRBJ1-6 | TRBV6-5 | ASRRGVDSPLH
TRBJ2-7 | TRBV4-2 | ASSQEMGTGDSYEQY
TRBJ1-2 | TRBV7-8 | ASSLGSDGGDSGGYT
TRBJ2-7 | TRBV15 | ATSRDFAGGPYEQY
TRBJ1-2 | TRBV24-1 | ATSDPDRGPRGYT